The clone carrying this T cell receptor beta chain was observed a few times. Germline CDR1 and CDR2: SGDLS and YYNGEE. V was clipped by 5 bases and J by 7 bases, with 13 bases between them. The CDR3 runs to 14 residues. Sequencing used immunoSEQ multiplex PCR; TCRdb keeps in-frame clones, though not all of them. The sample gives about 35,000 clones, about 70% of which show up once; about a sixth is in the top ten. The sample is drawn from a study of cytotoxic CD8 clonotypes in ibrutinib-treated CLL. Across the whole study: Researchers reported over 9 relapsed/refractory and about 15 treatment-naive patients, 17 of them IGHV unmutated.

The specimen was PBMCs, collected at disease progression, from a patient treated with ibrutinib. This sequence was found in a human donor with chronic lymphocytic leukemia. This chain joins TRBV9 and TRBJ1-6; D call uncertain. CDR3 in DNA: TGTGCCAGCAGTATCCGGGCCGCCAATTCACCCCTCCACTTT. It codes for CASSIRAANSPLHF.